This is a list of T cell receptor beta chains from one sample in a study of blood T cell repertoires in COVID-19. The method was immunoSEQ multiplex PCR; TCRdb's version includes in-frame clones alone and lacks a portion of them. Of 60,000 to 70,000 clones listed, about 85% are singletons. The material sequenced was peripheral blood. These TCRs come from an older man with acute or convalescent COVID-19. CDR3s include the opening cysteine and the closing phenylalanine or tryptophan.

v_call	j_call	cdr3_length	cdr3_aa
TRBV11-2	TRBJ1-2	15	CASSKITGGDYGYTF
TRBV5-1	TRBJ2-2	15	CASIRTSGRPGELFF
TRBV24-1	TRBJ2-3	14	CATSDWTGRRTQYF
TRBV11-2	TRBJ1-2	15	CASSPGGDPSYGYTF
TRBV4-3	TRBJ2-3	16	CASSQVISGYTDTQYF
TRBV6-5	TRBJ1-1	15	CASSRDRGMNTEAFF
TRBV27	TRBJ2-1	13	CASRFGFLAEQFF
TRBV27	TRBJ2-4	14	CASSTTGYDAIQYF
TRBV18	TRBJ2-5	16	CASSPTSGLYQETQYF
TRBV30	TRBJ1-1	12	CAWSVRSEWEFF
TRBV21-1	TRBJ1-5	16	CASSKVSRVIDQPQHF
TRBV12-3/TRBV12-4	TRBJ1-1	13	CASAFSGVQEAFF
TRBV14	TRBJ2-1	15	CASSRSGSSYNEQFF
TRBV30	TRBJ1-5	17	CAWSRTGQGEKLQPQHF
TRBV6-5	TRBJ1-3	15	CASSYSREGGNTIYF
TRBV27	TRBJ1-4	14	CASRAQGVGEKLFF
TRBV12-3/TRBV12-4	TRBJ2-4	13	CASTNLAKNIQYF
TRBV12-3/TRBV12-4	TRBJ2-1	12	CASSFRRDEQFF
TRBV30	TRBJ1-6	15	CAWIGPGSYNSPLHF
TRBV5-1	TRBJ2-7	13	CASSLVGGYEQYF
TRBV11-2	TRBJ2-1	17	CASSLEASGRAYNEQFF
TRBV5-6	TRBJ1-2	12	CASSLESRTLTF
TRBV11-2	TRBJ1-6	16	CASSLGGDTYNSPLHF
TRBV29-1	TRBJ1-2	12	CSVGWGGGGYTF
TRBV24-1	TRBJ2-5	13	CATSARRQGTQYF
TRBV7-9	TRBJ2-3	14	CASSPSGGRGTQYF
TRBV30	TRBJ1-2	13	CAWSVQGAYGYTF
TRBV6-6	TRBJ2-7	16	CASSYKREGHSYEQYF
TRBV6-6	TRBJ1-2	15	CASSYSGEGAGGYTF
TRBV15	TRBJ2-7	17	CATSRGTSGSGENEQYF
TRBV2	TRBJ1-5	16	CASRPPGQGYNQPQHF
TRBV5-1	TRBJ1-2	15	CASSLTRQGTYGYTF
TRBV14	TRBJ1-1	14	CASSQAQANTEAFF
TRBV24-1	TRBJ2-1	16	CATSDPSGNSYNEQFF
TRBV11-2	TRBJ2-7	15	CASSSYRGGSYEQYF
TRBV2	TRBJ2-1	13	CASILAVYNEQFF
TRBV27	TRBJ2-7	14	CASMRYSFSYEQYF
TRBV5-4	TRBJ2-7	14	CASSLGMRGSEQYF
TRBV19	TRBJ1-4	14	CASSSQGFNEKLFF
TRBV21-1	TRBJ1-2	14	CASSNTGDPYGYTF
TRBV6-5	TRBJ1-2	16	CASSYSGQTLNYGYTF